A single sample is the source of the 15 T cell receptor beta chains below, sequenced in a study of blood T cell repertoires in COVID-19. The assay was immunoSEQ multiplex PCR, and TCRdb's table has in-frame clones only and misses some. The table includes around 250,000 clones, 86% detected once. The sample comprised peripheral blood. The receptors stem from a man between 18 and 29 years old with active or convalescent COVID-19.

The chain uses TRBV5-1 and TRBJ2-5; D is perhaps TRBD1 (5 bases). Germline values: CDR1 SGHRS, CDR2 YFSETQ. This CDR3 is built from 14 residues. Between the trimmed V and J ends, which lost 0 bases and 2 bases, there was a span of 8 bases. In nucleotides, the CDR3 is TGCGCCAGCAGCTTGGCCCCAGGGCAAGAGACCCAGTACTTC. This translates into CASSLAPGQETQYF.

The chain combines TRBV6-2 or TRBV6-3 with TRBJ1-2; D not resolved. The CDR3 has 14 amino acids. Per the germline V gene, CDR1 is MNHEY and CDR2 is SVGEGT. V shed 0 bases and J shed 8 bases, with 13 bases lying between them. Here the CDR3 DNA reads TGTGCCAGCAGTTACTCGAGCGGGGTGTACGGCTACACCTTC. Encoded protein: CASSYSSGVYGYTF.

The chain combines TRBV7-3 with TRBJ1-1, with D unresolved. The V and J ends lost 3 bases and 0 bases respectively, with 5 bases between them. The germline gives CDR1 SGHTA, CDR2 FQGTGA. This CDR3 region has 13 residues. The chain's CDR3 is CASSFQMNTEAFF. The CDR3 DNA is TGTGCCAGCAGCTTCCAGATGAACACTGAAGCTTTCTTT.

The CDR3 coding sequence is TGTGCCAGCAGCACACAACAGGGATCCGAGCAGTACTTC. Translating it yields CASSTQQGSEQYF. V usage is TRBV7-2 and J usage is TRBJ2-7; a possible D gene is TRBD1 (6 bases). There are 13 residues in the CDR3. V was shortened by 5 bases and J by 6 bases, with 14 bases between the two germline ends. Germline CDR1 is SGHTA and CDR2 is FQGNSA.

This chain uses TRBV3-1 (or the pseudogene TRBV3-2) with TRBJ2-7; possibly TRBD2 for D (5 bases). Germline CDR1 LGHDT, CDR2 YNNKEL (reference sequence). The germline V and J ends were trimmed by 6 bases and 1 base, with 13 bases remaining between them. CDR3 length: 14 amino acids. The CDR3 loop reads CASSTTTVSYEQYF. CDR3 nucleotide sequence: TGTGCCAGCAGTACGACTACAGTATCCTACGAGCAGTACTTC.

The chain has TRBV10-3 and TRBJ1-2; a weak D match, TRBD1 (5 bases). CDR3 length: 13 amino acids. Trimming took 3 bases from V and 5 from J, leaving 10 bases between them. CDR1 and CDR2 from the germline V gene are ENHRY and SYGVKD. The CDR3 DNA sequence: TGTGCCATCAGTGACAGGGCAGGGTATGGCTACACCTTC. Amino acid sequence: CAISDRAGYGYTF.

CDR3 in DNA: TGTGCCAGCAGTTTGGGACAGCTAAAAGCTTTCTTT. Its protein product is CASSLGQLKAFF. The chain links TRBV28 to TRBJ1-1, with TRBD1 identical over 7 bases. The CDR3 sequence is 12 residues long. Germline values: CDR1 MDHEN, CDR2 SYDVKM. The V segment lost 3 bases and the J segment 9 bases; nucleotides outside the gene matches: 4.

The chain uses TRBV6-5 and TRBJ2-5; D call uncertain. Trimming removed 0 bases at V and 5 bases at J, with 7 bases between. Germline loops: CDR1 MNHEY, CDR2 SVGAGI. CDR3 size: 13 residues. The CDR3 reads CASSYSSVETQYF. CDR3 sequence (DNA): TGTGCCAGCAGTTACTCGAGCGTCGAGACCCAGTACTTC.

This chain uses TRBV7-3 with TRBJ1-6; D unresolved. Trimming cost V 3 bases and J 5 bases, with 5 bases left between them. CDR1 and CDR2 from the germline V gene are SGHTA and FQGTGA. The CDR3 loop spans 13 amino acids. The CDR3 DNA sequence: TGTGCCAGCAGCTTGAGCAATAATTCACCCCTCCACTTT. Translation gives CASSLSNNSPLHF.

The rearrangement links TRBV10-3 to TRBJ2-3; TRBD2 matches at 7 bases. The CDR3 runs to 16 residues. V lost 2 bases to trimming and J lost 2 bases; unmatched junction nucleotides: 7. Germline V gives CDR1 ENHRY, CDR2 SYGVKD. CDR3 loop: CAISERLGRATDTQYF. CDR3 nucleotide sequence: TGTGCCATCAGTGAGCGGCTGGGGAGGGCCACAGATACGCAGTATTTT.

V and J are TRBV4-1 and TRBJ2-1; TRBD2 matches 11 bases. After removal of 5 bases from V and 1 base from J, the junction contained 10 bases not matched to a gene. Germline values: CDR1 MGHRA, CDR2 YSYEKL. The CDR3 loop spans 18 amino acids. The chain's CDR3 is CASSGKPSGGPSYNEQFF. The DNA for the CDR3 is TGCGCCAGCAGCGGAAAACCTAGCGGGGGGCCTTCCTACAATGAGCAGTTCTTC.

CDR3 loop: CASSQSSGEYDKNIQYF. The CDR3, as DNA: TGCGCCAGCAGTCAATCTTCCGGGGAATATGACAAAAACATTCAGTACTTC. The chain combines TRBV23-1 with TRBJ2-4; the D gene is possibly TRBD2 (5 bases). TRBV23-1 is an open reading frame whose function is uncertain. The CDR3 spans 17 residues. Trimming stripped 0 bases from V and 3 bases from J, with 15 bases between.

In this sample, this clone turned up once. The rearrangement uses TRBV2 and TRBJ1-2, with a tentative D call TRBD1 (6 bases). In germline, CDR1 is SNHLY, CDR2 FYNNEI. V gave up 7 bases and J gave up 3 bases, with 12 bases separating them. The CDR3 is 13 residues long. The CDR3 DNA is TGTGCCAGCAATACAGGGTTGGACTATGGCTACACCTTC. It is translated as CASNTGLDYGYTF.

The J gene is TRBJ1-1, the V gene TRBV3-1 (or the pseudogene TRBV3-2); a possible D gene is TRBD1 (5 bases). V gave up 2 bases and J gave up 10 bases, with 26 bases separating them. The V gene's germline CDR1 is LGHDT and CDR2 YNNKEL (reference sequence). The CDR3 contains 17 residues. The CDR3 nucleotides read TGTGCCAGCAGCCAAAGACCGCTGTTCGCGGGGGGGATTGGAGCTTTCTTT. Amino acids: CASSQRPLFAGGIGAFF.

The V and J genes are TRBV19 and TRBJ1-5; no firm D call. CDR3 length: 14 residues. CDR1 and CDR2 (germline): LNHDA, SQIVND (reference sequence). The ends were cut back, 4 bases at V and 6 bases at J, with 13 bases in the middle. This CDR3 is CASSREAESQPQHF. CDR3 bases: TGTGCCAGTAGTAGAGAAGCTGAGAGTCAGCCCCAGCATTTT. Based on the CDR3 plus reference TRBV19 and TRBJ1-5, the full variable domain is DGGITQSPKYLFRKEGQNVTLSCEQNLNHDAMYWYRQDPGQGLRLIYYSQIVNDFQKGDIAEGYSVSREKKESFPLTVTSAQKNPTAFYLCASSREAESQPQHFGDGTRLSIL.